This T cell receptor beta chain came from a study of blood T cell repertoires in COVID-19. As processed by the authors: Amplification with reference gene primers provided the estimates of nucleated cell counts. Clones were read by immunoSEQ multiplex PCR, and TCRdb kept only the in-frame ones, dropping some. The V and J calls and clone size are taken from that table; D and trimming were inferred from the DNA. The table shows about 69,000 clones, with 80% to 85% occurring only once. The V gene's germline CDR1 is LNHDA and CDR2 SQIVND (reference sequence). This CDR3 is built from 16 residues. The V segment lost 5 bases and the J segment 4 bases; nucleotides outside the gene matches: 12.

This chain connects TRBV19 to TRBJ1-2, with 8 bases matching TRBD1. The clonotype comes from a human donor in a cohort sampled during active COVID-19. Sample: peripheral blood. The CDR3 DNA follows: TGTGCCAGTAGTCCTTCAAGTGCACAGGGGGGCTATGGCTACACCTTC. It encodes CASSPSSAQGGYGYTF.